Sequencing of this T cell receptor beta chain was carried out in a study of OX40 agonist ivuxolimab in advanced cancers. V lost 3 bases and J lost 3, with 9 bases in between. The CDR3 consists of 14 residues. Germline lookup yields CDR1 LNHDA and CDR2 SQIVND (reference sequence). The method was immunoSEQ multiplex PCR; TCRdb's version includes in-frame clones alone and lacks a portion of them. The top ten clones hold around 1.6% of a sample with approximately 100,000 clones, roughly 88% of them seen once. This receptor was taken from an adult with an advanced solid tumor such as melanoma, head and neck, liver or kidney cancer. The J gene is TRBJ2-1, the V gene TRBV19; D may be TRBD1 (6 bases). The sequenced sample was CD4+ or CD8+ T cells sorted from blood, obtained in a trial of the OX40 agonist ivuxolimab. The CDR3 DNA is TGTGCCAGTAGTATGGGACAACTCTACAATGAGCAGTTCTTC. Translating it yields CASSMGQLYNEQFF.